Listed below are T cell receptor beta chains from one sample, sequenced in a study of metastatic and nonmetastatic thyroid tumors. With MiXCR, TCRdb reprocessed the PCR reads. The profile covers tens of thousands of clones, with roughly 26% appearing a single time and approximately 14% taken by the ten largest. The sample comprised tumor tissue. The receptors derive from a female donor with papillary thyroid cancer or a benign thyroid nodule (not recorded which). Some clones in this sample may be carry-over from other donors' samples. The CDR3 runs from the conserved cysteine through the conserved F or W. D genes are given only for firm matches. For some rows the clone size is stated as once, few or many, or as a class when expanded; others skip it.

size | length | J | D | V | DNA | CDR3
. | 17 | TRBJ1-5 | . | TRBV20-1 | TGCAGTGCTAGAGAGCCGCCCCGCACAGGGTTTAATCAGCCCCAGCATTTT | CSAREPPRTGFNQPQHF
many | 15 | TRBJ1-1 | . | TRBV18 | TGTGCCAGCTCAAAACAGGGAGAGGTGAACACTGAAGCTTTCTTT | CASSKQGEVNTEAFF
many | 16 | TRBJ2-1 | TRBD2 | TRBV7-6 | TGTGCCAGCAGCGCCTACGCAGCGGGGGGTCACAATGAGCAGTTCTTC | CASSAYAAGGHNEQFF
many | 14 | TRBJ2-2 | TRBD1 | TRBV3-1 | TGTGCCAGCACGGACAGGGCGAACACCGGGGAGCTGTTTTTT | CASTDRANTGELFF
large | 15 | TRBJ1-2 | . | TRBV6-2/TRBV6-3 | TGTGCCAGCGTCGATGGATCGTCTAGACGGGGTGGCTACACCTTC | CASVDGSSRRGGYTF
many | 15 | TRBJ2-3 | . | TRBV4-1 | TGCGCCAGCAGCCCCGAATGGCAGGGAACAGATACGCAGTATTTT | CASSPEWQGTDTQYF
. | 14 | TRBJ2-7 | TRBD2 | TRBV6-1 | TGTGCCAGCAGTGGGGGACTAGCGGGAGTAAAGCAGTACTTC | CASSGGLAGVKQYF
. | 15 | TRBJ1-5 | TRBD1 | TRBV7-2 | TGCGCCAGCAGCTCACAGGCAGGGGGCAATCAGACCCAGCATTTT | CASSSQAGGNQTQHF
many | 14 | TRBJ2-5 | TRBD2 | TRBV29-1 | TGCAGCGTTGGGGGACTAGCAAGTGAGGAGACCCAGTACTTC | CSVGGLASEETQYF
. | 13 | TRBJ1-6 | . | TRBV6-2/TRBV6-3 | TGTGCCAGTCGAACCTCCGGTAGCTCACCCCTCCACTTT | CASRTSGSSPLHF
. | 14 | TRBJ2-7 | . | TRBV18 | TGTGCCAGCTCACCACAGGGGCAGACCTACGATCAGTACTTC | CASSPQGQTYDQYF
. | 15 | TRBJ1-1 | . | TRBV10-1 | TGCGCCAGCAGTGAAGGGTCGTCCAGGAACACTGAAGCTTTCTTT | CASSEGSSRNTEAFF
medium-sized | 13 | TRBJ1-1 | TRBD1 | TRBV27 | TGTGCCAGCAGTCGACAGGGTTTCACTGAAGCTTTCTTT | CASSRQGFTEAFF
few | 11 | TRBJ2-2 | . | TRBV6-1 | TGTGCCAGCAGTAGGGAGGGGGAGCTGTTTTTT | CASSREGELFF
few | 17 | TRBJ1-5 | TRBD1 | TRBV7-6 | TGTGCCAGCAGCTTGGGACCAACAGGGGCTGGCAATCAGCCCCAGCATTTT | CASSLGPTGAGNQPQHF
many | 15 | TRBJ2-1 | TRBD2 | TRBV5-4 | TGTGCCAGCAGCTTCCCTGCGGGAGAGTACAATGAGCAGTTCTTC | CASSFPAGEYNEQFF
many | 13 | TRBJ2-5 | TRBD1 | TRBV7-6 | TGTGCCAGCAGCTTCACAGGGGGAGAGACCCAGTACTTC | CASSFTGGETQYF
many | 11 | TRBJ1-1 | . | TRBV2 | TGTGCCAGCAGTCAACAGGATGAAGCTTTCTTT | CASSQQDEAFF
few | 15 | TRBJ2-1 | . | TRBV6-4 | TGTGCCAGCAGTGGGGCCAGCGGGTGGTACAATGAGCAGTTCTTC | CASSGASGWYNEQFF
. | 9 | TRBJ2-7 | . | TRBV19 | TGTGCCAGCCAGACCGAGCAGTACTTC | CASQTEQYF
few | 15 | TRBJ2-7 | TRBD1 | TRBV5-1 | TGCGCCAGCAGCCGAATACCGGGACAGGGCTACGAGCAGTACTTC | CASSRIPGQGYEQYF
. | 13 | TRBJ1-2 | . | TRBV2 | TGTGCCAGCAGTATAACCTGGATACGCGGCTACACCTTC | CASSITWIRGYTF
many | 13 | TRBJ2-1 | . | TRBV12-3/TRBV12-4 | TGTGCCAGCAGTTTAAGGTCAGCGAATGAGCAGTTCTTC | CASSLRSANEQFF
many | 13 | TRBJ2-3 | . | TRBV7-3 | TGTGCCAGCAGCTTATCCTGGGCAGATACGCAGTATTTT | CASSLSWADTQYF
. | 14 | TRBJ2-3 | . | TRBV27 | TGTACCAGCAGCAGGAGGGGGATCACAGATACGCAGTATTTT | CTSSRRGITDTQYF
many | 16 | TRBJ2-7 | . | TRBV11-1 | TGTGCCAGCAGCCCCCGGACTACGACAGGGCTGGGCGAGCAGTACTTC | CASSPRTTTGLGEQYF
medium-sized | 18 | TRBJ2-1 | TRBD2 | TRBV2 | TGTGCCAGCAGTGGACTAGCGGGAAGTAGTGAGGCCTACAATGAGCAGTTCTTC | CASSGLAGSSEAYNEQFF
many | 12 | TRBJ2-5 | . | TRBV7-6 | TGTGCCAGCAGCCCCGTCGAGCAGACCCAGTACTTC | CASSPVEQTQYF
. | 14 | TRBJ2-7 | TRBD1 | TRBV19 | TGTGCCAGTAGTACCCGGGACAGACCTTACGAGCAGTACTTC | CASSTRDRPYEQYF
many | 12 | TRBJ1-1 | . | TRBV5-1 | TGCGCCAGCAGCTTGGAGGGCTTTGAAGCTTTCTTT | CASSLEGFEAFF
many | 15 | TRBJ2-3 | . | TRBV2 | TGTGCCAGTGGCACTCCAGGTTTAGACCTAGATACGCAGTATTTT | CASGTPGLDLDTQYF
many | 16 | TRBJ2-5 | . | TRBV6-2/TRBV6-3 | TGTGCCAGCAGTTACTCGAAGGGAATCCACCAAGAGACCCAGTACTTC | CASSYSKGIHQETQYF
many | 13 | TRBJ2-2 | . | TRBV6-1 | TGTGCCAGCACTGGGACACAAACCGGGGAGCTGTTTTTT | CASTGTQTGELFF
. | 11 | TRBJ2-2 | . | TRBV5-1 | TGCGCCAGCAGTCGCGGTGGGGAGCTGTTTTTT | CASSRGGELFF
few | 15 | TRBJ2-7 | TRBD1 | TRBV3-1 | TGTGCCAGCAGCCACTCCTCAGAGGGGGCCAACGAGCAGTACTTC | CASSHSSEGANEQYF
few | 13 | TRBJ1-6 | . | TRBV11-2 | TGTGCCAGCAGCTTAGGGCATAATTCACCCCTCCACTTT | CASSLGHNSPLHF
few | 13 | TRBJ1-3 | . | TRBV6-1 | TGTGCCAGCAAGCAGGGCTCTGGAAACACCATATATTTT | CASKQGSGNTIYF
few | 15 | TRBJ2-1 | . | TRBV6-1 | TGTGCCAGCGTCGCGCAGGCCGCAGGGGCCGATGAGCAGTTCTTC | CASVAQAAGADEQFF
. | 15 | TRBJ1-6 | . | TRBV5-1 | TGCGCCAGCAGCTTGGTCCCAGCCTATAATTCACCCCTCCACTTT | CASSLVPAYNSPLHF
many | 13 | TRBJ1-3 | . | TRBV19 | TGTGCCAGTATCCGGGGTCAGGGAAACACCATATATTTT | CASIRGQGNTIYF
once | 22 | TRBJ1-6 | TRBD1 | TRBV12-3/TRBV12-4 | TGTGCCAGCAGTTTAACGGTGCGACAGGGTTACGCTGTCTTTGTGTTAAATTCACTCCTCCACTTT | CASSLTVRQGYAVFVLNSLLHF
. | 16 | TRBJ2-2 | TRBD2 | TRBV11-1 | TGTGCCAGCAGCTCATGGGGACTAGCGGGCACCGGGGAGCTGTTCTTT | CASSSWGLAGTGELFF
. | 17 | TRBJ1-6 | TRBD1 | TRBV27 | TGTGCCAGCGGGGTCCTATTGCGGGACAGTAATAATTCACCCCTCCACTTT | CASGVLLRDSNNSPLHF
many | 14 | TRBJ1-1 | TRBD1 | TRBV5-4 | TGTGCCAGCAGCCGGGACAGGTTGGGGACTGAAGCTTTCTTT | CASSRDRLGTEAFF
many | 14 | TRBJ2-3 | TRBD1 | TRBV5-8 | TGTGCCAGCAGCCCCAGGGGGCGTGGAGATACGCAGTATTTT | CASSPRGRGDTQYF
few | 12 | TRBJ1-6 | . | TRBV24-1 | TGTGCCACCAGTGACCGGGATTCACCCCTCCACTTT | CATSDRDSPLHF
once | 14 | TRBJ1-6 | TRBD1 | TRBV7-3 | TGTGCCAGCAGCTCCCAGGGGGCGGCTTCACCCCTCCACTTT | CASSSQGAASPLHF
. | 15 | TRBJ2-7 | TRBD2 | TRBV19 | TGTTCTAGTAGTCGGGGGCCTAGCGGGAGCTACGAGCAGTACTTC | CSSSRGPSGSYEQYF
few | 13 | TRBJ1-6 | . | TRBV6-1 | TGTGCCAGCGGGCTGGGGGAGCATTCACCCCTCCACTTT | CASGLGEHSPLHF
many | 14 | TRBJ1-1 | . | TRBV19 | TGTGCCAGTACCCCCCTTGGGGGGAACACTGAAGCTTTCTTT | CASTPLGGNTEAFF
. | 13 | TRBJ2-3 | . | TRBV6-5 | TGTGCCAGCAGTTACTCCAGACCAGATACGCAGTATTTT | CASSYSRPDTQYF
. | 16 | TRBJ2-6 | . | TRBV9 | TGTGCCAGCAGCGTATCTGCAGGGGCTGGGTCCAACGTCCTGACTTTC | CASSVSAGAGSNVLTF
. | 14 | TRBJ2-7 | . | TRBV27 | TGTGCCAGCAGTTTTAGCTCTAGCTCCTACGAGCAGTACTTC | CASSFSSSSYEQYF
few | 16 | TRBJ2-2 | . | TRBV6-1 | TGTGCCAGCAGTGTCGGCCAGGGAGCGAACACCGGGGAGCTGTTTTTT | CASSVGQGANTGELFF
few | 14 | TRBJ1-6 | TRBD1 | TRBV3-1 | TGTGCCAGCAGCCTGGGACAGAGTTATTCACCCCTCCACTTT | CASSLGQSYSPLHF
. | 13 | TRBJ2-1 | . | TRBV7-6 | TGTGCCAGCAGCTTAGAGGAGTCAAATGAGCAGTTCTTC | CASSLEESNEQFF
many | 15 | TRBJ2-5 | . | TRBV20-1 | TGCAGTGCTAGAGACCCCAGGGTAGCGAGAGAGACCCAGTACTTC | CSARDPRVARETQYF
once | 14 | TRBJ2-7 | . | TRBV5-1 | TGCGCCAGCAGCTTGCGGGCCCGACAGGACGAGCAGTACTTC | CASSLRARQDEQYF
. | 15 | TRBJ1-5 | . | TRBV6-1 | TGTGCCAGCAGTCCACTACCGACAGCTTATCAACCCCAGCATTTT | CASSPLPTAYQPQHF
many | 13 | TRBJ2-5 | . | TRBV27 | TGTGCCAGCAGTTTAGGTGGTGGGGAGACCCAGTACTTC | CASSLGGGETQYF